This T cell receptor (beta chain) originates from a study of blood T cells in healthy people across ages. This clonotype was seen more than once but under ten times. The target antigen is unknown. Germline CDR1 and CDR2: DFQATT and SNEGSKA (reference sequence). V lost 5 bases and J lost 7, with 12 bases in between. This CDR3 spans 12 amino acids. Study outcomes and limitations: Diversity of TCR beta correlated strongly with naive T cell percentage.

A J-beta primer mix and a sample-barcoded 5' primer were used in a second PCR of roughly 7 to 12 cycles. Each cDNA was tagged by a template-switch adaptor containing 12 random nucleotides. MiXCR, run by TCRdb on the 5' RACE reads, gives a single entry per CDR3 protein. The sample gives about 2 million distinct CDR3 sequences, just under 50% of which show up once; around 2.1% is in the top ten. Sample: blood. The gene calls are TRBV20-1 and TRBJ1-5; D may be TRBD1 (5 bases). This clonotype was obtained from a woman in her thirties or forties in good health. CDR3 bases: TGCAGTGCTCGAGGGGTCGGGCAGCCCCAGCATTTT. Translated, it gives CSARGVGQPQHF.